The TCR beta chain described here comes from a study of preoperative IRX-2 immunotherapy in early breast cancer. V was pared by 9 bases and J by 3 bases, with 12 bases between. CDR3 length: 13 residues. Germline CDR1 and CDR2: MNHGY and SAAAGT. Method: immunoSEQ multiplex PCR; TCRdb's copy keeps in-frame clones and lacks some. The sample lists approximately 96,000 clones, more than 80% occurring once. Treatment here: preoperative locoregional IRX-2 cytokine immunotherapy. Patients received preoperative, locoregional IRX-2 cytokine immunotherapy in a phase Ib study. The sample consisted of tumor tissue, taken after IRX-2 immunotherapy. The chain has TRBV6-8 and TRBJ1-3; D is unresolved. This receptor was identified in a human donor with breast cancer. Written as DNA, the CDR3 is TGTGCCAGTCTGAGATTCAATGGAAACACCATATATTTT. It encodes CASLRFNGNTIYF.